The 30 T cell receptor beta chains in this list originate from one sample, sequenced in a study of siplizumab effects on memory and regulatory T cells. Using immunoSEQ multiplex PCR, the repertoire was profiled, and TCRdb retains in-frame clones only, with some absent. The table includes approximately 13,000 clones, 30% to 40% detected once. The mixed lymphocyte reaction cells were held in coculture (37°C) for 6 days. Their antigens are not known. The sequencing input was CFSE-low (dividing) CD8+ T cells sorted from an allogeneic mixed lymphocyte reaction. The source is a human donor in good health; the cells came from an allogeneic mixed lymphocyte reaction.

V and J are TRBV4-1 and TRBJ1-1, with 9 nucleotides matching TRBD1. Per germline, CDR1 MGHRA and CDR2 YSYEKL. The J segment lost 0 bases and the V segment lost 4 bases, leaving 3 bases of the junction unmatched. The CDR3 contains 15 residues. In DNA, the CDR3 is TGCGCCAGCAGCCTGGGGGACAGGGTGAACACTGAAGCTTTCTTT. Encoded protein: CASSLGDRVNTEAFF.

This clone was observed a handful of times. V gene TRBV27 combines with J gene TRBJ1-2, with a possible D match to TRBD1 (5 bases). Trimming took off 5 bases at V and 5 bases at J, with 15 bases between the two ends. The CDR3 length is 14 residues. Germline CDR1 is MNHEY and CDR2 is SMNVEV (reference sequence). CDR3 amino acids: CASSPTRGAYGYTF. The CDR3 DNA reads TGTGCCAGCAGTCCCACGAGGGGCGCTTATGGCTACACCTTC.

The chain employs TRBV7-9 and TRBJ2-1; TRBD1 matches 7 bases. The CDR3 contains 12 residues. From germline, CDR1 is SEHNR and CDR2 FQNEAQ (reference sequence). Trimming took 4 bases from V and 7 from J; bases not matched to a gene: 1. CDR3 sequence reads: CASSSRGNEQFF. The CDR3 coding sequence is TGTGCCAGCAGCTCCAGGGGGAATGAGCAGTTCTTC. Filled out from reference TRBV7-9 and TRBJ2-1, the complete variable domain reads DTGVSQNPRHKITKRGQNVTFRCDPISEHNRLYWYRQTLGQGPEFLTYFQNEAQLEKSRLLSDRFSAERPKGSFSTLEIQRTEQGDSAMYLCASSSRGNEQFFGPGTRLTVL.

The J gene is TRBJ2-7, the V gene TRBV27; weak D call: TRBD2 (6 bases). Trimming removed 5 bases at V and 6 bases at J, with 14 bases between. CDR1 is MNHEY and CDR2 is SMNVEV in the germline V gene (reference sequence). CDR3 length: 13 residues. This CDR3 reads CASSLGLAGEQYF. Here the CDR3 DNA reads TGTGCCAGCAGTCTGGGACTGGCGGGCGAGCAGTACTTC.

The V and J genes are TRBV6-6 and TRBJ2-1; the D call may be TRBD1 or TRBD2 (5 bases each). Germline V gene lookup returns CDR1 MNHNY and CDR2 SVGAGI (reference sequence). V lost 6 bases and J lost 3, with 12 bases in between. The CDR3 has 14 amino acids. The DNA for the CDR3 is TGTGCCAGCAGGTCGGGGCTAGACTACAATGAGCAGTTCTTC. It specifies CASRSGLDYNEQFF.

This clone was found a few times. The chain links TRBV29-1 to TRBJ2-2; D unresolved. The V end lost 3 bases, the J end lost 2 bases, and 7 bases lay between the germline ends. Germline V CDR1 and CDR2: SQVTM, ANQGSEA. This CDR3 spans 13 amino acids. DNA for the CDR3: TGCAGCGTTGAGACAACCAACACCGGGGAGCTGTTTTTT. Its translation is CSVETTNTGELFF.

This clone was recorded only once. The genes are TRBV10-3 and TRBJ1-1, with 7 bases aligning to TRBD1. The V gene's germline CDR1 is ENHRY and CDR2 SYGVKD. Trimming removed 2 bases from V and 2 bases from J; junction bases left unmatched: 5. The CDR3 loop spans 15 amino acids. CDR3 bases: TGTGCCATCAGTGAGCCCGGGACAGAAAACACTGAAGCTTTCTTT. Amino acids: CAISEPGTENTEAFF.

The V gene is TRBV7-9, the J gene TRBJ1-1; D not resolved. The V gene lost 1 base and the J gene lost 4 bases, with 4 bases spanning the gap. The CDR3 is 12 residues long. Germline CDR1 reads SEHNR; CDR2 reads FQNEAQ (reference sequence). CDR3 DNA sequence: TGTGCCAGCAGCTTAGGCGCCACTGAAGCTTTCTTT. This translates into CASSLGATEAFF.

This chain joins TRBV14 and TRBJ1-1, with no clear D. CDR3 size: 15 residues. Germline V CDR1 and CDR2: SGHDN, FVKESK. Trimming removed 2 bases at V and 2 bases at J, with 12 bases between. Written as DNA, the CDR3 is TGTGCCAGCAGCCAAATTATCGGCGAAAACACTGAAGCTTTCTTT. Encoded protein: CASSQIIGENTEAFF.

This clone occurred a few times. V usage is TRBV6-5 and J usage is TRBJ2-7; tentatively, D is TRBD1 (6 bases). The V gene's germline CDR1 is MNHEY and CDR2 SVGAGI. The CDR3 consists of 14 residues. With 5 bases removed from V and 2 bases from J, the gap between germline ends came to 13 bases. The CDR3 DNA follows: TGTGCCAGCAGTGACAGGCTTGGCCCCTACGAGCAGTACTTC. It encodes CASSDRLGPYEQYF.

In its sample, this clone is medium-sized. V and J are TRBV27 and TRBJ2-7; no clear D. V was cut by 4 bases and J by 0 bases, with 7 bases left in between. CDR1 and CDR2 from the germline V gene are MNHEY and SMNVEV (reference sequence). The CDR3 sequence is 13 residues long. DNA for the CDR3: TGTGCCAGCAGTTGGGGTCTCTCCTACGAGCAGTACTTC. This translates into CASSWGLSYEQYF.

The chain combines TRBV6-1 with TRBJ1-1; TRBD1 might be the D (5 bases). V was clipped by 2 bases and J by 4 bases, with 11 bases between them. Germline V gene sequence: CDR1 MNHNS, CDR2 SASEGT. The CDR3 runs to 14 residues. The DNA of the CDR3 is TGTGCCAGCAGTGAATGGGGGGTTGCCACTGAAGCTTTCTTT. Translation: CASSEWGVATEAFF.

The chain has TRBV11-3 and TRBJ2-7; 8 bases fit TRBD2. The J segment lost 0 bases and the V segment lost 7 bases, leaving 11 bases of the junction unmatched. The CDR3 sequence is 16 residues long. Per the germline V gene, CDR1 is SGHNT and CDR2 is YENEEA. The CDR3 region is CASNVRSGGASYEQYF. As DNA, the CDR3 is TGTGCCAGCAACGTACGATCGGGGGGGGCCTCCTACGAGCAGTACTTC.

The chain recombines TRBV19 with TRBJ2-3; D unclear. The length of the CDR3 is 14 residues. V was cut by 3 bases and J by 2 bases, with 9 bases left in between. The germline gives CDR1 LNHDA, CDR2 SQIVND (reference sequence). Written as DNA, the CDR3 is TGTGCCAGTAGTATTGGTGCTACCACAGATACGCAGTATTTT. This encodes CASSIGATTDTQYF.

In nucleotides, the CDR3 is TGTGCCAGCAGTCACTTTACGATGGATACGCAGTATTTT. Amino acids: CASSHFTMDTQYF. This chain connects TRBV6-1 to TRBJ2-3; D is unresolved. V dropped 5 bases and J dropped 6 bases, with 12 bases sitting between them. The CDR3 totals 13 residues. Germline loops: CDR1 MNHNS, CDR2 SASEGT.

In its sample, this clone was seen a few times. The chain combines TRBV19 with TRBJ1-6; D perhaps matches TRBD1 (5 bases). This CDR3 contains 13 residues. V was clipped by 11 bases and J by 8 bases, with 16 bases between them. The germline V gene encodes CDR1 LNHDA and CDR2 SQIVND (reference sequence). In DNA form, the CDR3 reads TGTGCCTCTGGGGACCCAATGGATTCACCCCTCCACTTT. Translated, it gives CASGDPMDSPLHF.

This clone was counted a single time. The rearrangement joins TRBV4-3 to TRBJ2-5, with D possibly TRBD1 on 6 matching bases. The DNA matches TRBJ2-7 better at its end, which makes the J call doubtful. Germline V lookup: CDR1 LGHNA, CDR2 YSLEER. CDR3 length equals 15 residues. The CDR3 loop reads CASSQPTGTSYEQYF. The CDR3 coding sequence is TGCGCCAGCAGCCAACCAACCGGGACAAGCTACGAGCAGTACTTC.

V and J are TRBV4-3 and TRBJ2-3; D gene ambiguous. CDR1 LGHNA and CDR2 YSLEER come from the germline V gene. The length of the CDR3 is 16 residues. V was cut by 0 bases and J by 0 bases, with 10 bases left in between. The chain's CDR3 is CASSQDQSRSTDTQYF. DNA for the CDR3: TGCGCCAGCAGCCAAGATCAGAGCAGAAGCACAGATACGCAGTATTTT.

The V and J genes are TRBV19 and TRBJ2-5; D may be TRBD1 (5 bases). V was cut by 4 bases and J by 5 bases, with 11 bases left in between. The CDR3 extends over 13 amino acids. Per the germline V gene, CDR1 is LNHDA and CDR2 is SQIVND (reference sequence). Here the CDR3 reads CASSRGARETQYF. CDR3 nucleotide sequence: TGTGCCAGTAGTAGGGGCGCTCGGGAGACCCAGTACTTC.

The chain carries TRBV27 and TRBJ1-5, with 8 bases identical to TRBD1. The CDR3 runs 13 residues. Trimming at V came to 6 bases and at J to 9 bases, leaving 7 bases not matched to a gene. Germline CDR1 MNHEY, CDR2 SMNVEV (reference sequence). For the CDR3, the DNA is TGTGCCAGCAGCCAAGGACAGGGATGGCCCCAGCATTTT. This codes for CASSQGQGWPQHF.

The sample holds a few counts of this clone. The chain links TRBV7-9 to TRBJ1-1; D may be TRBD1 (6 bases). The V gene lost 4 bases and the J gene lost 0 bases, with 15 bases spanning the gap. This CDR3 has 16 amino acids. The germline V gene has CDR1 SEHNR and CDR2 FQNEAQ (reference sequence). CDR3 DNA: TGTGCCAGCAGCTCTGGGACCGGGACATTGAACACTGAAGCTTTCTTT. Amino acid sequence: CASSSGTGTLNTEAFF.

This clone is labeled medium-sized. The chain links TRBV7-9 to TRBJ1-4; D call uncertain. The germline CDR1 and CDR2 sequences are SEHNR and FQNEAQ (reference sequence). CDR3 length: 15 residues. Trimming left V 5 bases short and J 4 bases short, with 14 bases between. The chain's CDR3 is CASSQATSRNEKLFF. In DNA, the CDR3 is TGTGCCAGCAGCCAAGCGACAAGCCGTAATGAAAAACTGTTTTTT.

By share, this clone counts as medium-sized. The genes are TRBV23-1 and TRBJ1-5; the D is unclear. TRBV23-1 is an ORF for which the function is uncertain. The length of the CDR3 is 16 residues. V was shortened by 6 bases and J by 1 base, with 16 bases between the two germline ends. Here the CDR3 reads CASSQGFSKSNQPQHF. The CDR3 DNA reads as TGCGCCAGCAGCCAAGGTTTCTCAAAGAGCAATCAGCCCCAGCATTTT.

The CDR3 reads CASSPPLTLAEATNEKLFF. The CDR3, as DNA: TGTGCCAGCAGCCCGCCCCTTACACTGGCGGAGGCAACTAATGAAAAACTGTTTTTT. This chain uses TRBV7-9 with TRBJ1-4; D is undetermined. Trimming took off 5 bases at V and 0 bases at J, with 22 bases between the two ends. CDR3 length: 19 residues. The germline gives CDR1 SEHNR, CDR2 FQNEAQ (reference sequence). The full variable domain, its missing parts supplied by reference TRBV7-9 and TRBJ1-4, is DTGVSQNPRHKITKRGQNVTFRCDPISEHNRLYWYRQTLGQGPEFLTYFQNEAQLEKSRLLSDRFSAERPKGSFSTLEIQRTEQGDSAMYLCASSPPLTLAEATNEKLFFGSGTQLSVL.

This clone was counted only a few times. The V call is TRBV16, the J call TRBJ2-1; D call uncertain. CDR1 and CDR2 (germline): KGHSY, FQNENV. V lost 2 bases, J lost 0 bases, and 17 bases lay in between. This CDR3 has 18 residues. The CDR3 nucleotides are TGTGCCAGCAGCCAACTACACCTTACCGAATACTCCTACAATGAGCAGTTCTTC. Protein sequence: CASSQLHLTEYSYNEQFF.

As for this clone: A read error likely explains this, since a far larger clone differs by one base. CDR3 loop: CASTSGTDQAFF. Written as DNA, the CDR3 is TGTGCCAGCACCTCCGGGACGGACCAAGCTTTCTTT. This chain links TRBV11-2 with TRBJ1-1, with D tentatively TRBD1 (5 bases). This CDR3 comprises 12 residues. The germline V and J ends were trimmed by 7 bases and 9 bases, with 15 bases remaining between them. Germline CDR1 and CDR2: SGHAT and FQNNGV.

The chain employs TRBV7-9 and TRBJ2-7; 9 bases match TRBD1. V shed 5 bases and J 3 bases; nucleotides not matched to a gene: 8. Per germline, CDR1 SEHNR and CDR2 FQNEAQ (reference sequence). This CDR3 is built from 15 residues. The DNA of the CDR3 is TGTGCCAGCAGCCGACCCGGGACAGGGAGCTACGAGCAGTACTTC. It specifies CASSRPGTGSYEQYF.

This chain connects TRBV6-5 to TRBJ1-1, with D unresolved. Germline V gene data show CDR1 as MNHEY and CDR2 as SVGAGI. V dropped 3 bases and J dropped 0 bases, with 8 bases sitting between them. This CDR3 contains 14 residues. In nucleotides, the CDR3 is TGTGCCAGCAGTTATAGGCTTATGAACACTGAAGCTTTCTTT. Protein product: CASSYRLMNTEAFF.

This clone showed up just a few times. The V gene is TRBV19, the J gene TRBJ2-1; D remains ambiguous. Trimming left V 6 bases short and J 2 bases short, with 8 bases between. The CDR3 contains 13 residues. The V gene's germline CDR1 is LNHDA and CDR2 SQIVND (reference sequence). Here the CDR3 reads CASSSAAYNEQFF. CDR3 sequence (DNA): TGTGCCAGTAGCTCGGCAGCCTACAATGAGCAGTTCTTC.

For the CDR3, the DNA is TGCGCCAGCAGCTTGACACCCTCACCCGGGACAGGGGGTTACGAGCAGTACTTC. It encodes CASSLTPSPGTGGYEQYF. This sequence joins TRBV5-1 and TRBJ2-7; 11 bases are a match to TRBD1. J gave up 4 bases and V 1 base, and 13 bases lay outside the gene matches. CDR3 length equals 18 residues. Germline V gives CDR1 SGHRS, CDR2 YFSETQ.